This T cell receptor (beta chain) was sequenced in a study of T cell responses to AZD1222 COVID-19 vaccine (dated by TCRdb to about 2021). Turning to the overall study: TCR sequencing was performed for approximately 240 trial participants, of whom around 200 were given two doses of AZD1222 and approximately 25 were given two doses of MenACWY control vaccine. Trial participants were enrolled by age into 18-55, 56-69 and 70-plus year subgroups, with around 150, 28 and 57 TCR-sequenced participants respectively.

CDR1 and CDR2 are drawn from the germline V gene: SGHDT, YYEEEE. V gives up 4 bases and J gives up 5 bases, and the segment between their germline ends measures 15 bases. The CDR3 goes from the cysteine to the phenylalanine over 15 residues. The CDR3 DNA has 45 bases and is translated from base 1. The full study reports these points: Because no samples from the day 14 peak response were available, repertoires could be characterized only after the peak T cell response. CD4 TCRs associated with the vaccine covered the entire spike protein, and the dominant responses were in regions 160-218 and 743-854. Most participants were white British and females outnumbered males, and the authors suggested that clonal diversity may have been underestimated. Reportedly, close to half of the unique spike-specific TCRs recognized epitopes lying outside the regions that are mutated in the B.1.351 and B.1.1.7 variants. After two AZD1222 doses, both the breadth and the depth of spike-specific TCRs were significantly higher than at day 0 and than in MenACWY recipients. Only five to seven AZD1222 recipients were SARS-CoV-2 seropositive at baseline, limiting conclusions about previously exposed vaccinees. In the small 56-69-year group, the increase in depth fell short of significance, most likely because of low power.

In the case of this clone: It lacks a known antigen. The record has no base qualities; no much larger clone is one base away.

The CDR3 regions of human TCRbeta chains were subjected to immunosequencing. The paper's data handling went like this. TCRs in the repertoires were compared against a reference library of SARS-CoV-2-specific TCRs that had been generated with the MIRA antigen-specificity platform. Breadth was defined as the fraction of unique TCRs that were SARS-CoV-2-associated. Depth was defined as the fraction of total T cells that were SARS-CoV-2-associated. Using the MIRA data, each spike-specific TCR was mapped to the spike region that the TCR reacts to and placed in a CD4 or CD8 class. Log10-transformed breadth and depth values were compared by one-way ANOVA with Sidak's multiple comparisons tests. The immuneACCESS repertoire file appears here via TCRdb, limited to in-frame rearrangements. These files lack a portion of the clones; in checked studies, under half of the deficit traces to unresolved V genes, and the cause of the others is not known. V and J calls and clone size are those listed in that table; D and trimming were worked out from the DNA. The sample table shows about 140,000 clones, and about 94% are seen once. The ten largest clones represent over 4% of the sample.

The time point label, as the study defines it: about 28 days (+/-7) after the second vaccine dose. Because spike-specific TCR depth and breadth did not differ between the two schedules, AZD1222 recipients who got a second dose at roughly 4 weeks were pooled with those who got a second dose at roughly 12 weeks. Vaccinee samples were obtained from the UK trials COV001 and COV002, which included a single-blind randomized controlled phase 2/3 trial of AZD1222 (ChAdOx1 nCoV-19) in healthy adults. Trial participant PBMC samples were collected at day 0 and day 28 after the second dose for TCRbeta chain sequencing.

This sequence was found in an adult who received the AZD1222 COVID-19 vaccine. This sample comprised peripheral blood, obtained 28 days after the second AZD1222 dose. The chain uses TRBV5-6 and TRBJ1-4, with TRBD1 tentatively as D gene (5 bases match). The nucleotide sequence is given as TGTGCCAGCAGCCTTACAGGTGATCCAAATGAAAAACTGTTTTTT. This gives the protein CASSLTGDPNEKLFF.